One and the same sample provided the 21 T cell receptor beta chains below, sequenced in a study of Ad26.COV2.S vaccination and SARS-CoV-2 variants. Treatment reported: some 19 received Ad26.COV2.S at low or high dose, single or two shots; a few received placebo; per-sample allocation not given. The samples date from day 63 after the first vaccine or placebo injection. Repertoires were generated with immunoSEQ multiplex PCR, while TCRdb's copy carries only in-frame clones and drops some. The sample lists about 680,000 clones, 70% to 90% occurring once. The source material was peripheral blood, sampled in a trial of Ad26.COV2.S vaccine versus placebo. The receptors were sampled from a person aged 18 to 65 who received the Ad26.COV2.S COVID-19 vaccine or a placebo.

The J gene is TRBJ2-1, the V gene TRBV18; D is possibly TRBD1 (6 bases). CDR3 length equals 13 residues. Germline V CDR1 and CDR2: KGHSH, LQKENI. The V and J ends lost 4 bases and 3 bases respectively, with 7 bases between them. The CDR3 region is CASSRTDYNEQFF. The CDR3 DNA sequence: TGTGCCAGCTCACGGACAGACTACAATGAGCAGTTCTTC.

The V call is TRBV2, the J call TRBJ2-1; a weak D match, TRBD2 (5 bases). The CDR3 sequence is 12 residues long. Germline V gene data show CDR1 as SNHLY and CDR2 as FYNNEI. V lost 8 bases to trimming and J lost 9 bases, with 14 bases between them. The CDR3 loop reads CASAGPAGEQFF. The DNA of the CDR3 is TGTGCCAGCGCGGGCCCTGCCGGTGAGCAGTTCTTC.

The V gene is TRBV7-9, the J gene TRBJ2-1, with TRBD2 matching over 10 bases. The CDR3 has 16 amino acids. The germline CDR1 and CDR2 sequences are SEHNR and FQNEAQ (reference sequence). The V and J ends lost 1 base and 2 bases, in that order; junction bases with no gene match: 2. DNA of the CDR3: TGTGCCAGCAGCTTAGGACTAGCGGGTACCTACAATGAGCAGTTCTTC. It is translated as CASSLGLAGTYNEQFF.

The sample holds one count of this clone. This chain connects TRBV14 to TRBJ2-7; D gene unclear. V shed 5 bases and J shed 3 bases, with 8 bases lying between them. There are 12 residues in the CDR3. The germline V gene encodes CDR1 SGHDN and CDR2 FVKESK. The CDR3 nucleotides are TGTGCCAGCAGCAAAACCAACTACGAGCAGTACTTC. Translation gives CASSKTNYEQYF.

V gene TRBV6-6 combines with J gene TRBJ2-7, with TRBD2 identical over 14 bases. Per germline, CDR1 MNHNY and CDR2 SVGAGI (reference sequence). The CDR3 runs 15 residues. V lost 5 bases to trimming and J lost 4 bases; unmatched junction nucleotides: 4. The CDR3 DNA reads TGTGCCAGCAGTCACGGACTAGCGGGAGGTTACGAGCAGTACTTC. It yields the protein CASSHGLAGGYEQYF.

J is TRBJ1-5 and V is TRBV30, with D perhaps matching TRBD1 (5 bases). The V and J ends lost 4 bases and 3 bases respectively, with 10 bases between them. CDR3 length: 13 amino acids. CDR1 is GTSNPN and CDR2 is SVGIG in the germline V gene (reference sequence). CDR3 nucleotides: TGTGCCTGGACTGGGGCGTTCAATCAGCCCCAGCATTTT. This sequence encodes CAWTGAFNQPQHF. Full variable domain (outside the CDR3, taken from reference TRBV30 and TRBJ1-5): SQTIHQWPATLVQPVGSPLSLECTVEGTSNPNLYWYRQAAGRGLQLLFYSVGIGQISSEVPQNLSASRPQDRQFILSSKKLLLSDSGFYLCAWTGAFNQPQHFGDGTRLSIL.

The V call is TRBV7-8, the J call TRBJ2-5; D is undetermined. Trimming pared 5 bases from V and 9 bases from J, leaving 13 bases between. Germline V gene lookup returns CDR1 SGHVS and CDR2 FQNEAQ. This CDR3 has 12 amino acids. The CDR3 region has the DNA TGTGCCAGCAGCCCCCCAATAGGCCCCCAGTACTTC. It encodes CASSPPIGPQYF.

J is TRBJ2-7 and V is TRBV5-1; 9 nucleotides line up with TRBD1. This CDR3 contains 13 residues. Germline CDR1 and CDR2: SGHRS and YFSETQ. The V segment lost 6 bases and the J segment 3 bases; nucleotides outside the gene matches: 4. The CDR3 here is CASTGQGYYEQYF. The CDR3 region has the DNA TGCGCCAGCACCGGACAGGGGTACTACGAGCAGTACTTC.

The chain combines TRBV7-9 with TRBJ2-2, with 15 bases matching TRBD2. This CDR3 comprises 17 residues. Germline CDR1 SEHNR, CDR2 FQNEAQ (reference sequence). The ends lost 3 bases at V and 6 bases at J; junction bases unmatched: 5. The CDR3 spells CASSLPGLAGGAGELFF. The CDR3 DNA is TGTGCCAGCAGCTTGCCCGGACTAGCGGGAGGGGCCGGGGAGCTGTTTTTT. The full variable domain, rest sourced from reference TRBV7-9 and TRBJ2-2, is DTGVSQNPRHKITKRGQNVTFRCDPISEHNRLYWYRQTLGQGPEFLTYFQNEAQLEKSRLLSDRFSAERPKGSFSTLEIQRTEQGDSAMYLCASSLPGLAGGAGELFFGEGSRLTVL.

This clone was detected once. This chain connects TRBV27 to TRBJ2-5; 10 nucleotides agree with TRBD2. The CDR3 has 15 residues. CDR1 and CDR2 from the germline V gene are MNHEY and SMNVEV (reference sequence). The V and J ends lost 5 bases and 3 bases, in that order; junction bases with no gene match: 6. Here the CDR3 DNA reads TGTGCCAGCAGTCCTAGCGGGAGAGGGAAAGAGACCCAGTACTTC. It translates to CASSPSGRGKETQYF.

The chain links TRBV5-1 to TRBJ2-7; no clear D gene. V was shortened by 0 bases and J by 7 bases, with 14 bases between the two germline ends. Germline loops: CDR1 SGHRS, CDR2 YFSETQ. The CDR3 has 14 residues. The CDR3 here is CASSLAGGFREQYF. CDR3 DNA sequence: TGCGCCAGCAGCTTGGCGGGTGGATTTCGGGAGCAGTACTTC.

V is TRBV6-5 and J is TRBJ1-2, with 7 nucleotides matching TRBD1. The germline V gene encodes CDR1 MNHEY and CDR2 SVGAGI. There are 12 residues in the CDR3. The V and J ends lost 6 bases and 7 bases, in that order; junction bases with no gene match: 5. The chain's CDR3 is CASRPGTAGYTF. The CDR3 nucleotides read TGTGCCAGCAGACCAGGGACAGCTGGCTACACCTTC.

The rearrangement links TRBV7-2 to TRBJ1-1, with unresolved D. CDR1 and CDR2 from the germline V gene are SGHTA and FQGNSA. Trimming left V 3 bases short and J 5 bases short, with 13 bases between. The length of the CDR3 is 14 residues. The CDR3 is CASSFYAGRTEAFF. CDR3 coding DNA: TGTGCCAGCAGCTTTTATGCTGGGCGGACTGAAGCTTTCTTT.

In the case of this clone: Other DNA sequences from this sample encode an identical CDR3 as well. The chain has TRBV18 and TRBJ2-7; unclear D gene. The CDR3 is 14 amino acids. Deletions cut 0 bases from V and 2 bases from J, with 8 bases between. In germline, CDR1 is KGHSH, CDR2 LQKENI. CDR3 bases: TGTGCCAGCTCACCACCAAGTGGCCCCTACGAGCAGTACTTC. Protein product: CASSPPSGPYEQYF.

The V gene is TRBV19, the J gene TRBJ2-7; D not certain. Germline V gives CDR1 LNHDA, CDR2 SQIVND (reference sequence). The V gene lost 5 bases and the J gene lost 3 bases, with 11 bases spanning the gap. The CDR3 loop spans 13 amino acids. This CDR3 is CASSVGTNYEQYF. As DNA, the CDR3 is TGTGCCAGTAGTGTAGGCACCAACTACGAGCAGTACTTC.

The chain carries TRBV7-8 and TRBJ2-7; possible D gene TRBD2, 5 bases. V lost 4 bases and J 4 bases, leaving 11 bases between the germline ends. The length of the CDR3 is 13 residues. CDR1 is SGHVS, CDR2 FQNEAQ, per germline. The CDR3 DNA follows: TGTGCCAGCAGCTCCGACGGAGGTTACGAGCAGTACTTC. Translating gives CASSSDGGYEQYF. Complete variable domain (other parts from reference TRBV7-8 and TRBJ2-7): GAGVSQSPRYKVAKRGQDVALRCDPISGHVSLFWYQQALGQGPEFLTYFQNEAQLDKSGLPSDRFFAERPEGSVSTLKIQRTQQEDSAVYLCASSSDGGYEQYFGPGTRLTVT.

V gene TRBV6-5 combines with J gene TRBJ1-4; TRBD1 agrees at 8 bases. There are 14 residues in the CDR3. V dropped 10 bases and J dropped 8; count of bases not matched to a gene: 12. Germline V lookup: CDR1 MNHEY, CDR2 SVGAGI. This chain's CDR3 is CATHGQGAGEKLFF. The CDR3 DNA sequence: TGTGCCACCCATGGTCAGGGGGCAGGCGAAAAACTGTTTTTT.

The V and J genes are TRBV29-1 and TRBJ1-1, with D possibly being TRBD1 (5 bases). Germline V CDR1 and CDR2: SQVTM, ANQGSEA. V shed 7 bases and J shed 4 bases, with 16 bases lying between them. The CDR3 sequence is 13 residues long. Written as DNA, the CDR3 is TGCAGCGCCTCGGACGGGAGGGGCACTGAAGCTTTCTTT. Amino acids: CSASDGRGTEAFF. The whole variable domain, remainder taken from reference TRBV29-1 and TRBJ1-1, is SAVISQKPSRDICQRGTSLTIQCQVDSQVTMMFWYRQQPGQSLTLIATANQGSEATYESGFVIDKFPISRPNLTFSTLTVSNMSPEDSSIYLCSASDGRGTEAFFGQGTRLTVV.

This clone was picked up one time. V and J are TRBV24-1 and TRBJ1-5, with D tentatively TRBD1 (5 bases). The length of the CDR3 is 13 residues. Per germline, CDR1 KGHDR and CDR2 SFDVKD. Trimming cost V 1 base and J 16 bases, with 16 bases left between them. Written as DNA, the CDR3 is TGTGCCACCAGTGATTTAGGCGGGACGAACAAACATTTT. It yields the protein CATSDLGGTNKHF.

The CDR3 region has the DNA TGCGCCAGCAGTGATACAGGCACGGCCCCCTACGAGCAGTACTTC. This gives the protein CASSDTGTAPYEQYF. The chain employs TRBV10-1 and TRBJ2-7, with D perhaps matching TRBD1 (5 bases). Deletions cut 3 bases from V and 2 bases from J, with 14 bases between. The CDR3 covers 15 residues. Germline-derived CDR1 and CDR2 are WNHNN and SYGVQD (reference sequence).

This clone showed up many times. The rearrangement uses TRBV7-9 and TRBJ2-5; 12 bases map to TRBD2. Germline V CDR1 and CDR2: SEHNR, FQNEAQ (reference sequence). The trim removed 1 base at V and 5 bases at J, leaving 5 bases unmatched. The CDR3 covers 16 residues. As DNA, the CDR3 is TGTGCCAGCAGCTTAGGACTAGCGGGGGTCGCGGAGACCCAGTACTTC. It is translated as CASSLGLAGVAETQYF.